These 5 T cell receptor beta chains came from one sample sequenced in a study of early T cells in non-severe SARS-CoV-2 infection. TCRdb analysed the 5' RACE reads with MiXCR anew, one entry per CDR3 protein. Counted here are about 66,000 distinct CDR3 sequences, 9.1% occurring once; the ten biggest clones make up 3.2%. Material: whole blood. The receptors stem from an adult who was a healthcare worker with PCR-confirmed SARS-CoV-2 infection or an uninfected control (not recorded which).

This clonotype showed up just a few times. V is TRBV20-1 and J is TRBJ2-1; D might be TRBD1 or TRBD2, each matching 5 bases. The germline V gene encodes CDR1 DFQATT and CDR2 SNEGSKA (reference sequence). This CDR3 region has 14 residues. Trimming cost V 2 bases and J 9 bases, with 17 bases left between them. CDR3 loop: CSARSEEGRGEQFF. CDR3 bases: TGCAGTGCTAGAAGCGAAGAGGGTAGGGGTGAGCAGTTCTTC.

This clonotype occurred a few times. In DNA form, the CDR3 reads TGCAGTGCTGCGCAGGGTGGACAAGAGACCCAGTACTTC. Translation: CSAAQGGQETQYF. V is TRBV20-1 and J is TRBJ2-5; possible D gene TRBD1, 5 bases. This CDR3 is 13 amino acids long. From germline, CDR1 is DFQATT and CDR2 SNEGSKA (reference sequence). V gave up 5 bases and J gave up 2 bases, with 12 bases separating them.

This clonotype was counted a few times. This chain uses TRBV6-1 with TRBJ2-2; the D is unclear. V lost 3 bases and J lost 5, with 10 bases in between. CDR3 length: 14 amino acids. Germline-derived CDR1 and CDR2 are MNHNS and SASEGT. The CDR3 here is CASSEQVGTGELFF. The DNA of the CDR3 is TGTGCCAGCAGTGAGCAGGTTGGGACCGGGGAGCTGTTTTTT.

This clonotype appeared a few times. This chain links TRBV20-1 with TRBJ1-1, with D possibly being TRBD1 (6 bases). This CDR3 region has 12 residues. Trimming removed 5 bases at V and 13 bases at J, with 20 bases between. CDR1 and CDR2 (germline): DFQATT, SNEGSKA (reference sequence). The DNA of the CDR3 is TGCAGTGCTCCCCCCAGGGGATCATATGGTTTCTTT. It codes for CSAPPRGSYGFF.

The rearrangement joins TRBV7-2 to TRBJ2-7, with 8 bases lining up with TRBD1. Germline CDR1 and CDR2: SGHTA and FQGNSA. Germline trimming cut 5 bases from V and 3 bases from J; bases unmatched to any gene: 12. CDR3 length: 16 amino acids. The CDR3 loop is CASSLRQGIGVYEQYF. The CDR3 DNA reads as TGTGCCAGCAGCCTCCGACAGGGGATTGGGGTCTACGAGCAGTACTTC.